The sequence of this T cell receptor (beta chain) was determined in a study of CD8+CD57+ T cells in acquired aplastic anemia listed by TCRdb under 2018. Regarding the complete study: A mean of around 3.2 ug of DNA, ranging from roughly 0.18 to 30 ug, was extracted from sorted CD4+ and CD8+ cells. CD8+CD57+ expansion was defined as frequency above the mean frequency observed in healthy subjects. The investigation overall reported the following: Although some 28 CD8+ CDR3 sequences were shared by patients and controls, these sequences appeared highly expressed in patients and within the immunodominant clones of patients. Patients and healthy controls showed no significant difference in CD8+ Simpson's diversity (P=0.060).

V loses 9 bases of germline sequence and J loses 3 bases, and the interval between the two ends is 9 bases. CDR1 and CDR2 are drawn from the germline V gene: SNHLY, FYNNEI. Including both end residues, the CDR3 is 11 amino acids long. Only CDR3 DNA is held: 33 bases, read in frame from base 1. In the case of this clonotype: The specificity of this receptor is unknown. This CDR3 is missing its conserved last phenylalanine or tryptophan, likely due to a read error.

Expansion of CD8+CD57+ cells had been shown by flow cytometry in the patients chosen for sequencing. All patients had severe acquired aplastic anemia diagnosed by International Study of Aplastic Anemia and Agranulocytosis and Camitta criteria. Patients had received no therapy at the time of blood sampling. In this study, sorted CD4+ and CD8+ T cells from the blood of healthy subjects and of severe aplastic anemia patients had their TCR repertoires deep-sequenced. Patients were enrolled under clinicaltrials.gov protocols 00001620, 01623167, 00001397, 00071045, 00081523 and 00961064 in the USA. Ficoll-Paque density gradient centrifugation was used to isolate peripheral blood mononuclear cells. Before DNA extraction, CD4+ and CD8+ T cells were sorted with FACS or magnetic beads. TCR beta VDJ combination and CDR3 sequence profiling used genomic DNA as the template. An Illumina HiSeq 2000 was the platform used for TCR repertoire sequencing. In the authors' own workflow: TRBV/TRBJ rearrangement plots, CDR3 size and DJ length profiles, and Simpson's diversity index were used to evaluate the repertoires. The most abundant DNA sequence in the deep sequencing data was taken as the immunodominant clone. CDR3 amino acid sequences were screened for sharing across subjects and were compared with published repertoires and the VDJdb database. Using fastp trimming at Q25 and MiXCR clonotype assembly, TCRdb reanalyzed the public sequencing data and kept in-frame beta chains. Each CDR3 protein appears once, grouped with its most common genes and DNA. These V and J calls rely on TCRdb rather than the paper's analysis. Across this sample there are roughly 170,000 distinct CDR3 sequences, with almost 50% seen only once. In total, the top ten clones hold 10% to 15% of the sample.

The TCR comes from a human donor with aplastic anemia. Sequencing input: sorted CD4+, CD8+, or CD8+CD57+ T cells (not recorded which) from PBMCs. This receptor chain uses TRBV2 and TRBJ2-7, with the D call perhaps TRBD1 or TRBD2, each one matching 6 bases. CDR3 loop: CASEGGYEQYI. At the DNA level, the sequence is TGTGCCAGTGAGGGGGGCTACGAGCAGTACATC.